These 23 T cell receptor beta chains were sequenced from one sample in a study of T cells after yellow fever vaccination. Each CDR3 protein gets one entry after TCRdb re-called the 5' RACE reads with MiXCR. The table records 300,000 to 400,000 distinct CDR3 sequences, 8.1% of them present only once. Here the sequenced sample was PBMCs, taken about 49 days after the first yellow fever vaccination. Receptors were obtained from a man between 18 and 29 years old who received the YFV17D yellow fever vaccine.

In its sample, this clonotype was seen a few times. The V gene is TRBV18, the J gene TRBJ2-3; D remains unclear. This CDR3 spans 14 amino acids. V was clipped by 3 bases and J by 0 bases, with 7 bases between them. The germline V gene has CDR1 KGHSH and CDR2 LQKENI. CDR3 amino acids: CASSPLPSTDTQYF. The CDR3 DNA reads TGTGCCAGCTCACCTCTCCCTAGCACAGATACGCAGTATTTT.

The gene calls are TRBV7-2 and TRBJ1-6; 10 nucleotides line up with TRBD1. CDR3 size: 17 residues. The junction had 9 bases not matched to a gene; V was cut back by 2 bases and J by 8 bases. Per the germline V gene, CDR1 is SGHTA and CDR2 is FQGNSA. The CDR3, as DNA: TGTGCCAGCAGCTTACCGGGACAGGGGAAGAGGGATTCACCCCTCCACTTT. This translates into CASSLPGQGKRDSPLHF.

This clonotype appeared a few times. This chain links TRBV20-1 with TRBJ1-2; D call uncertain. Per germline, CDR1 DFQATT and CDR2 SNEGSKA (reference sequence). Trimming stripped 1 base from V and 3 bases from J, with 15 bases between. There are 15 residues in the CDR3. CDR3 sequence (DNA): TGCAGTGCTAGAGGCCCCGGTGTAGGAGACTATGGCTACACCTTC. Encoded protein: CSARGPGVGDYGYTF.

V and J are TRBV4-3 and TRBJ2-2; 8 nucleotides match TRBD2. V was clipped by 1 base and J by 4 bases; unmatched bases: 17. The germline V gene has CDR1 LGHNA and CDR2 YSLEER. CDR3 length: 20 residues. The CDR3 region is CASSQVRSGGRGGSTGELFF. The CDR3 region has the DNA TGCGCCAGCAGCCAAGTTAGAAGTGGTGGTCGGGGGGGGAGCACCGGGGAGCTGTTTTTT.

This clonotype was counted many times. The rearrangement links TRBV7-2 to TRBJ1-5; no definite D call. In germline, CDR1 is SGHTA, CDR2 FQGNSA. This CDR3 spans 13 amino acids. With 5 bases removed from V and 0 bases from J, the gap between germline ends came to 5 bases. This CDR3 is CASSESSNQPQHF. CDR3 in DNA: TGTGCCAGCAGCGAATCTAGCAATCAGCCCCAGCATTTT.

V usage is TRBV7-9 and J usage is TRBJ1-5; TRBD1 agrees at 7 bases. This CDR3 has 15 residues. The V segment lost 4 bases and the J segment 2 bases; nucleotides outside the gene matches: 5. Germline loops: CDR1 SEHNR, CDR2 FQNEAQ (reference sequence). The CDR3 DNA is TGTGCCAGCAGCTGGGGACAGATGGGCAATCAGCCCCAGCATTTT. This gives the protein CASSWGQMGNQPQHF.

This clonotype was counted a few times. This rearrangement joins TRBV28 to TRBJ1-1; perhaps TRBD1 as D (5 bases). The ends were cut back, 3 bases at V and 4 bases at J, with 12 bases in the middle. CDR3 length equals 14 residues. Per germline, CDR1 MDHEN and CDR2 SYDVKM. Here the CDR3 DNA reads TGTGCCAGCAGTTTCATGCCTCAGGGCACTGAAGCTTTCTTT. Translating gives CASSFMPQGTEAFF.

The chain employs TRBV7-3 and TRBJ2-1; 9 nucleotides align to TRBD2. The CDR3 has 19 amino acids. Germline V gives CDR1 SGHTA, CDR2 FQGTGA. The junction had 14 bases not matched to a gene; V was cut back by 3 bases and J by 2 bases. The CDR3 nucleotides are TGTGCCAGCAGCTTGAAACCCCCGGCTAGCGGGGTTCCCTACAATGAGCAGTTCTTC. Translating gives CASSLKPPASGVPYNEQFF.

CDR3 sequence: CSVGWTGNYGYTF. Written as DNA, the CDR3 is TGCAGCGTTGGGTGGACAGGGAACTATGGCTACACCTTC. The V gene is TRBV29-1, the J gene TRBJ1-2; 8 bases line up with TRBD1. Germline V lookup: CDR1 SQVTM, CDR2 ANQGSEA. The J segment lost 2 bases and the V segment lost 4 bases, leaving 3 bases of the junction unmatched. CDR3 length equals 13 residues.

There are a few counts of this clonotype. The gene calls are TRBV12-3 or TRBV12-4 and TRBJ1-4; D gene uncertain. This CDR3 spans 14 amino acids. V lost 1 base to trimming and J lost 4 bases, with 7 bases between them. CDR3 nucleotide sequence: TGTGCCAGCAGTTTAGAGTCGAGTAATGAAAAACTGTTTTTT. It yields the protein CASSLESSNEKLFF.

The table lists this clonotype with a few counts. V is TRBV20-1 and J is TRBJ1-2; D may be TRBD1 (5 bases). Germline CDR1 reads DFQATT; CDR2 reads SNEGSKA (reference sequence). With 0 bases removed from V and 3 bases from J, the gap between germline ends came to 14 bases. This CDR3 has 15 residues. The CDR3 sequence: CSARDRGLPYYGYTF. DNA of the CDR3: TGCAGTGCTAGAGATAGGGGATTGCCTTACTATGGCTACACCTTC.

This clonotype was recorded a few times. The rearrangement uses TRBV6-5 and TRBJ2-5; D gene unclear. Germline assignment: CDR1 MNHEY and CDR2 SVGAGI. Trimming took off 0 bases at V and 3 bases at J, with 14 bases between the two ends. This CDR3 contains 16 residues. Here the CDR3 DNA reads TGTGCCAGCAGTTACTCGATTTTAAAGGGTAAAGAGACCCAGTACTTC. Protein: CASSYSILKGKETQYF.

This clonotype was counted between two and nine times. The chain employs TRBV6-1 and TRBJ2-1; 8 bases line up with TRBD1. With 0 bases clipped from V and 0 bases from J, the junction kept 10 bases outside the gene matches. This CDR3 is built from 19 residues. Germline V gene lookup returns CDR1 MNHNS and CDR2 SASEGT. As DNA, the CDR3 is TGTGCCAGCAGTGAAGCGTTTACAGCAGGGGGCGGCTCCTACAATGAGCAGTTCTTC. Residues: CASSEAFTAGGGSYNEQFF.

V gene TRBV7-3 combines with J gene TRBJ1-1, with D uncertain. The V end lost 5 bases, the J end lost 1 base, and 8 bases lay between the germline ends. The CDR3 runs to 13 residues. Germline assignment: CDR1 SGHTA and CDR2 FQGTGA. CDR3 DNA sequence: TGTGCCAGCAGCCCCCGCCCGAACACTGAAGCTTTCTTT. Protein product: CASSPRPNTEAFF.

This clonotype was found a few times. V and J are TRBV7-2 and TRBJ2-7, with a weak D call TRBD1 (6 bases). The germline V gene encodes CDR1 SGHTA and CDR2 FQGNSA. V lost 5 bases and J 6 bases, leaving 14 bases between the germline ends. CDR3 size: 13 residues. The CDR3 nucleotides read TGTGCCAGCAGCCCAGGGGTAGGGCGCGAGCAGTACGTC. Its translation: CASSPGVGREQYV.

This rearrangement joins TRBV3-1 to TRBJ1-5; D uncertain. This CDR3 contains 12 residues. Germline V CDR1 and CDR2: LGHDT, YNNKEL (reference sequence). Deletions cut 1 base from V and 4 bases from J, with 2 bases between. CDR3 nucleotides: TGTGCCAGCAGCCAAGCGAATCAGCCCCAGCATTTT. It is translated as CASSQANQPQHF.

This clonotype was counted between two and nine times. V gene TRBV19 combines with J gene TRBJ1-5; D is ambiguous. Germline-derived CDR1 and CDR2 are LNHDA and SQIVND (reference sequence). This CDR3 contains 12 residues. V lost 3 bases, J lost 4 bases, and 4 bases lay in between. CDR3 sequence (DNA): TGTGCCAGTAGTATGGGTAATCAGCCCCAGCATTTT. This sequence encodes CASSMGNQPQHF.

This clonotype showed up just a few times. This rearrangement joins TRBV5-1 to TRBJ2-3; 15 bases match TRBD2. The junction had 4 bases not matched to a gene; V was cut back by 5 bases and J by 0 bases. The CDR3 covers 17 residues. Germline lookup yields CDR1 SGHRS and CDR2 YFSETQ. The DNA for the CDR3 is TGCGCCAGCAGGCCAGGGACTAGCGGGGGGAGCACAGATACGCAGTATTTT. It specifies CASRPGTSGGSTDTQYF.

The V call is TRBV24-1, the J call TRBJ1-5; 7 nucleotides match TRBD1. The CDR3 consists of 15 residues. CDR1 is KGHDR, CDR2 SFDVKD, per germline. Trimming removed 9 bases from V and 2 bases from J; junction bases left unmatched: 9. The CDR3 DNA is TGTGCCACCCGGGGTGGCGGGACAGGCAATCAGCCCCAGCATTTT. Translating it yields CATRGGGTGNQPQHF.

This clonotype was picked up a small number of times. The V gene is TRBV7-2, the J gene TRBJ1-3; 7 nucleotides agree with TRBD1. The CDR3 contains 13 residues. The germline V gene encodes CDR1 SGHTA and CDR2 FQGNSA. Trimming at V came to 8 bases and at J to 7 bases, leaving 8 bases not matched to a gene. CDR3 nucleotides: TGTGCCAGCCGACGCCGACAGGGCAACACCATATATTTT. Its translation: CASRRRQGNTIYF.

This clonotype showed up many times. V gene TRBV7-3 combines with J gene TRBJ2-5; TRBD2 matches at 8 bases. The CDR3 sequence is 14 residues long. After removal of 5 bases from V and 2 bases from J, the junction contained 4 bases not matched to a gene. The V gene's germline CDR1 is SGHTA and CDR2 FQGTGA. The CDR3 sequence: CASSPGGDQETQYF. The CDR3 region has the DNA TGTGCCAGCAGCCCCGGGGGGGATCAAGAGACCCAGTACTTC. The full variable domain, in which reference TRBV7-3 and TRBJ2-5 provide the parts outside the CDR3, is GAGVSQTPSNKVTEKGKYVELRCDPISGHTALYWYRQSLGQGPEFLIYFQGTGAADDSGLPNDRFFAVRPEGSVSTLKIQRTERGDSAVYLCASSPGGDQETQYFGPGTRLLVL.

This sequence joins TRBV7-9 and TRBJ1-2; D call uncertain. The germline V and J ends were trimmed by 2 bases and 0 bases, with 16 bases remaining between them. The germline gives CDR1 SEHNR, CDR2 FQNEAQ (reference sequence). This CDR3 comprises 17 residues. This CDR3 is CASSLIPTRTANYGYTF. DNA of the CDR3: TGTGCCAGCAGCTTAATTCCTACCCGAACAGCTAACTATGGCTACACCTTC.

The chain has TRBV6-4 and TRBJ2-1, with D perhaps matching TRBD2 (6 bases). The CDR3 extends over 15 amino acids. Deletions cut 4 bases from V and 5 bases from J, with 15 bases between. Looked up from germline, CDR1 is MRHNA and CDR2 is SNTAGT. CDR3 region: CASSVAEGRHNEQFF. The DNA of the CDR3 is TGTGCCAGCAGTGTAGCGGAGGGTCGGCACAATGAGCAGTTCTTC.